Listed below are T cell receptor beta chains from one sample, sequenced in a study of PD-L1 blockade in urothelial cancer. Profiled with immunoSEQ multiplex PCR; TCRdb holds only in-frame clones, not every one. The table records around 41,000 clones, 83% of them present only once. Sequenced material: PBMCs, taken around atezolizumab (anti-PD-L1) treatment. These receptors were obtained from a man aged 60-69 years with urothelial cancer. The CDR3 runs from the conserved cysteine through the conserved F or W. A D gene is named only where the DNA matches it firmly. Clone size appears in some rows only: once, few, many, or a class for an expanded clone.

J,V,size,D,DNA,CDR3
TRBJ2-1,TRBV9,.,.,TGTGCCAGCAGCCCCCCCCAGGGGAGCCGGGGCAATGAGCAGTTCTTC,CASSPPQGSRGNEQFF
TRBJ1-5,TRBV5-6,few,.,TGTGCCAGCAGCTCTGGGCACGGTCAGCCCCAGCATTTT,CASSSGHGQPQHF
TRBJ1-2,TRBV5-5,.,TRBD1,TGTGCCAGCAGCTTGGGGACAGGTGTCGGCGGCTACACCTTC,CASSLGTGVGGYTF
TRBJ2-3,TRBV30,.,TRBD2,TGTGCCTCAACTAGCGGTAGCACAGATACGCAGTATTTT,CASTSGSTDTQYF
TRBJ2-2,TRBV6-1,.,TRBD1,TGTGCCAGCAGTGCTGGGACAGGTGTTGTCACCGGGGAGCTGTTTTTT,CASSAGTGVVTGELFF
TRBJ2-2,TRBV27,.,TRBD2,TGTGCCAGCAGTTCACTAGCGGGGGGCGTCGGCGGGGAGCTGTTTTTT,CASSSLAGGVGGELFF
TRBJ2-7,TRBV21-1,.,.,TGTGCCAGCAGAAAACGGGCCGGGGTACACGAGCAGTACTTC,CASRKRAGVHEQYF
TRBJ2-5,TRBV20-1,.,.,TGCAGTGCCAGGACAGAGGAGACCCAGTACTTC,CSARTEETQYF
TRBJ2-3,TRBV7-9,.,TRBD1,TGTGCCAGCAGCCCCAACCGGGGGACAGGGGGATCAGATACGCAGTATTTT,CASSPNRGTGGSDTQYF
TRBJ2-3,TRBV5-8,.,TRBD1,TGTGCCAGCAGCTCACCGGGACAGGTCTTCCTTCGGGCAGATACGCAGTATTTT,CASSSPGQVFLRADTQYF
TRBJ1-1,TRBV4-1,few,TRBD1,TGCGCCAGCAGCCGGGGACAGAACAGGGACACTGAAGCTTTCTTT,CASSRGQNRDTEAFF
TRBJ1-2,TRBV28,.,TRBD1,TGTGCCAGCAGTTTTGGGGACAGGGCAGTCTATGGCTACACCTTC,CASSFGDRAVYGYTF